The 17 T cell receptor beta chains reported below all come from one sample, sequenced in a study of blood T cell repertoires in COVID-19. Clones were read by immunoSEQ multiplex PCR, and TCRdb kept only the in-frame ones, dropping some. Of just over 150,000 clones in the sample, about 90% were seen once. Sequenced sample: peripheral blood. The receptors were gathered from a man aged 25-45 years with COVID-19, enrolled during active disease.

The chain has TRBV12-3 or TRBV12-4 and TRBJ2-7; D remains unclear. The V gene lost 4 bases and the J gene lost 2 bases, with 3 bases spanning the gap. This CDR3 comprises 11 residues. CDR3 region: CASSSAYEQYF. Here the CDR3 DNA reads TGTGCCAGCAGTTCTGCCTACGAGCAGTACTTC.

CDR3 sequence (DNA): TGTGCCAGCAGTGAATGGGCAGTCGACAACTATGGCTACACCTTC. It encodes CASSEWAVDNYGYTF. The chain uses TRBV25-1 and TRBJ1-2; D unresolved. Germline CDR1 reads MGHDK; CDR2 reads SYGVNS. This CDR3 has 15 amino acids. Between the trimmed V and J ends, which lost 1 base and 2 bases, there was a span of 11 bases.

V gene TRBV5-4 combines with J gene TRBJ1-1, with 8 bases fitting TRBD1. There are 15 residues in the CDR3. V trimming: 2 bases; J trimming: 5 bases; junction bases outside the gene matches: 8. Germline V gene lookup returns CDR1 SGHNT and CDR2 YYREEE (reference sequence). The CDR3 DNA sequence: TGTGCCAGCAGCTTAGCAGGCAGGGGGCTAACTGAAGCTTTCTTT. Encoded protein: CASSLAGRGLTEAFF.

This chain connects TRBV5-1 to TRBJ2-3; 9 bases agree with TRBD2. The V segment lost 0 bases and the J segment 5 bases; nucleotides outside the gene matches: 7. CDR1 and CDR2 (germline): SGHRS, YFSETQ. This CDR3 is built from 16 residues. For the CDR3, the DNA is TGCGCCAGCAGCTTGGGGCTAGCGGGATGGGAAGATACGCAGTATTTT. Protein: CASSLGLAGWEDTQYF.

The chain recombines TRBV6-5 with TRBJ2-7; 11 nucleotides align to TRBD2. The V gene end was trimmed by 0 bases and the J gene end by 2 bases; junction bases not matched to a gene: 3. The CDR3 runs 16 residues. Germline lookup yields CDR1 MNHEY and CDR2 SVGAGI. Here the CDR3 DNA reads TGTGCCAGCAGTTACTCCGGGACTAGCGGCGCCTACGAGCAGTACTTC. Translating gives CASSYSGTSGAYEQYF.

The chain couples TRBV5-1 to TRBJ2-3; 14 bases are shared with TRBD2. The length of the CDR3 is 16 residues. Trimming took 4 bases from V and 2 from J; bases not matched to a gene: 3. CDR1 and CDR2 (germline): SGHRS, YFSETQ. The CDR3 region is CASSKGLAGATDTQYF. CDR3 coding DNA: TGCGCCAGCAGCAAGGGACTAGCGGGGGCCACAGATACGCAGTATTTT. The full variable domain, with the rest looked up from reference TRBV5-1 and TRBJ2-3, is KAGVTQTPRYLIKTRGQQVTLSCSPISGHRSVSWYQQTPGQGLQFLFEYFSETQRNKGNFPGRFSGRQFSNSRSEMNVSTLELGDSALYLCASSKGLAGATDTQYFGPGTRLTVL.

The chain recombines TRBV7-8 with TRBJ2-1; 11 positions agree with TRBD2. Germline CDR1 SGHVS, CDR2 FQNEAQ. The CDR3 covers 15 residues. V shed 5 bases, J shed 5 bases, and the junction held 5 bases outside the gene matches. The CDR3: CASSKLAGVNNEQFF. The DNA of the CDR3 is TGTGCCAGCAGCAAACTAGCGGGAGTAAACAATGAGCAGTTCTTC.

The chain joins TRBV30 to TRBJ2-2, with TRBD1 as a possible D gene (6 bases). Germline CDR1 GTSNPN, CDR2 SVGIG (reference sequence). The CDR3 has 15 amino acids. V was shortened by 3 bases and J by 1 base, with 12 bases between the two germline ends. The CDR3 sequence: CAWRVGQRNTGELFF. DNA of the CDR3: TGTGCCTGGAGGGTTGGACAGAGGAACACCGGGGAGCTGTTTTTT.

The CDR3 region is CASSSPPAGLNEQFF. CDR3 coding DNA: TGTGCCAGCAGTTCGCCCCCAGCGGGCTTAAATGAGCAGTTCTTC. The rearrangement joins TRBV27 to TRBJ2-1; tentative D call: TRBD2 (6 bases). The germline V gene has CDR1 MNHEY and CDR2 SMNVEV (reference sequence). The CDR3 consists of 15 residues. The germline V and J ends were trimmed by 4 bases and 7 bases, with 17 bases remaining between them.

This chain uses TRBV7-8 with TRBJ1-1; 8 bases are a match to TRBD1. The germline gives CDR1 SGHVS, CDR2 FQNEAQ. After removal of 6 bases from V and 4 bases from J, the junction contained 4 bases not matched to a gene. This CDR3 has 13 amino acids. For the CDR3, the DNA is TGTGCCAGCAGTTATACAGGGGGCACTGAAGCTTTCTTT. It yields the protein CASSYTGGTEAFF.

The CDR3 is CAIVGAQGDYGYTF. DNA of the CDR3: TGTGCCATCGTAGGGGCCCAAGGAGACTATGGCTACACCTTC. The chain employs TRBV10-3 and TRBJ1-2; D is possibly TRBD1 (5 bases). V lost 8 bases, J lost 3 bases, and 16 bases lay in between. The CDR3 loop spans 14 amino acids. Germline CDR1 ENHRY, CDR2 SYGVKD.

In its sample, this clone was seen a few times. The genes are TRBV5-1 and TRBJ1-2; D is undetermined. This CDR3 spans 15 amino acids. V gave up 4 bases and J gave up 0 bases, with 13 bases separating them. The germline V gene has CDR1 SGHRS and CDR2 YFSETQ. The CDR3 loop reads CASSPDTIPNYGYTF. The CDR3 DNA follows: TGCGCCAGCAGCCCCGACACAATCCCTAACTATGGCTACACCTTC.

The chain couples TRBV4-3 to TRBJ1-2, with unresolved D. V was shortened by 5 bases and J by 8 bases, with 21 bases between the two germline ends. This CDR3 contains 15 residues. Germline CDR1 reads LGHNA; CDR2 reads YSLEER. The CDR3 loop reads CASSGTSADSWGYTF. The CDR3 bases are TGCGCCAGCAGCGGTACGAGTGCCGATTCGTGGGGCTACACCTTC.

The sample holds one count of this clone. V is TRBV19 and J is TRBJ2-3, with D possibly matching TRBD2 (5 bases). With 5 bases removed from V and 2 bases from J, the gap between germline ends came to 14 bases. There are 15 residues in the CDR3. Germline V gene data show CDR1 as LNHDA and CDR2 as SQIVND (reference sequence). The CDR3 protein is CASSPLASATDTQYF. The CDR3 DNA follows: TGTGCCAGTAGTCCCCTAGCATCTGCCACAGATACGCAGTATTTT.

The chain carries TRBV18 and TRBJ2-1, with 10 bases identical to TRBD2. The CDR3 extends over 16 amino acids. Germline trimming cut 0 bases from V and 3 bases from J; bases unmatched to any gene: 2. Per the germline V gene, CDR1 is KGHSH and CDR2 is LQKENI. Written as DNA, the CDR3 is TGTGCCAGCTCACCACCGAAGCGGGGGGGCTACAATGAGCAGTTCTTC. Amino acid sequence: CASSPPKRGGYNEQFF.

The genes are TRBV5-1 and TRBJ1-2, with 9 bases lining up with TRBD1. This CDR3 is built from 15 residues. With 4 bases clipped from V and 5 bases from J, the junction kept 9 bases outside the gene matches. The germline V gene encodes CDR1 SGHRS and CDR2 YFSETQ. The CDR3 region is CASSQRPGQGYGYTF. CDR3 DNA sequence: TGCGCCAGCAGCCAACGCCCGGGACAGGGATATGGCTACACCTTC.

The chain's CDR3 is CASSPEGVAGRYEQYF. The DNA for the CDR3 is TGTGCCAGCAGCCCCGAGGGGGTAGCGGGTAGGTACGAGCAGTACTTC. This sequence joins TRBV5-4 and TRBJ2-7; a weak D match, TRBD2 (7 bases). Trimming took off 4 bases at V and 4 bases at J, with 21 bases between the two ends. Germline V gives CDR1 SGHNT, CDR2 YYREEE (reference sequence). The CDR3 is made up of 16 amino acids.